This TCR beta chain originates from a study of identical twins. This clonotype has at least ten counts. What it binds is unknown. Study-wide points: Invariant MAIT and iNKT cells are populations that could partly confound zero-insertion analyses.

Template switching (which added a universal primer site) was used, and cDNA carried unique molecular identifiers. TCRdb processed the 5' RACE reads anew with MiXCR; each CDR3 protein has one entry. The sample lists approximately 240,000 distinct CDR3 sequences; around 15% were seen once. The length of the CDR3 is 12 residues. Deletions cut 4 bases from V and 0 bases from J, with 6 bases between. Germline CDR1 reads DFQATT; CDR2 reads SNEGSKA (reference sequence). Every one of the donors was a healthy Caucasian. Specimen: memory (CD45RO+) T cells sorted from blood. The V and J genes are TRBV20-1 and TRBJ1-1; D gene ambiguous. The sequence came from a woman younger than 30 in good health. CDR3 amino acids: CSATSLNTEAFF. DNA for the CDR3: TGCAGTGCTACCAGCCTGAACACTGAAGCTTTCTTT.